This T cell receptor (beta chain) originates from a study of T cell changes during pregnancy in multiple sclerosis. Libraries were prepared by immunoSEQ multiplex PCR; TCRdb keeps only in-frame clonotypes and omits some of them. The sample carries tens of thousands of clones, 80% to 95% recorded once. Germline assignment: CDR1 MNHNY and CDR2 SVGAGI (reference sequence). The V end was cut by 4 bases, the J end by 0 bases, with 10 bases between. This CDR3 spans 16 amino acids. The receptor comes from a female donor with multiple sclerosis, enrolled in a pregnancy study. The V gene is TRBV6-6, the J gene TRBJ1-6; no definite D call. Sequences were derived from peripheral blood, sampled in the first trimester of pregnancy. CDR3 residues: CASSWAPSSYNSPLHF. DNA for the CDR3: TGTGCCAGCAGTTGGGCCCCCAGCTCCTATAATTCACCCCTCCACTTT.